A single T cell receptor beta chain is shown here with its context. In the original analysis: Scientists estimated how many nucleated cells there were by amplifying reference gene primers. Some clones are missing from TCRdb's copy, which holds only in-frame ones; the method was immunoSEQ multiplex PCR. Clonal size and the V and J genes are those of that table, whereas D and trimming came from the DNA. The profile shows roughly 80,000 clones, about nine tenths of them singletons. CDR3 length equals 18 residues. Germline V lookup: CDR1 KGHSH, CDR2 LQKENI. V trimming: 1 base; J trimming: 0 bases; junction bases outside the gene matches: 5. These data come from a study of blood T cell repertoires in COVID-19. The wider study: Samples came from the United States, Italy and Spain, spanning acute and convalescent COVID-19. Nucleic acid was either cDNA or gDNA, and it came from T cells, B-cell-depleted T cells, or PBMCs.

Sequenced input: peripheral blood. The sequence derives from a woman aged 55-69 years with acute or convalescent COVID-19. The chain joins TRBV18 to TRBJ2-1, with 11 bases identical to TRBD2. CDR3: CASSPLGLAGNSYNEQFF. Written as DNA, the CDR3 is TGTGCCAGCTCACCACTCGGACTAGCGGGCAACTCCTACAATGAGCAGTTCTTC.